The following is a T cell receptor (beta chain) sequence with its context. The sample originates from a study of blood T cell repertoires in COVID-19. Turning to the study itself: Sites across the United States, Italy and Spain contributed samples from acute and convalescent COVID-19. In each case, the material was cDNA or gDNA derived from T cells, B-cell-depleted T cells, or PBMCs.

Assay used: immunoSEQ multiplex PCR; TCRdb lists only in-frame clones, some missing. The sample lists some 300,000 clones; under 90% were seen once. Germline values: CDR1 SGHAT, CDR2 FQNNGV. This CDR3 contains 15 residues. The V and J ends lost 5 bases and 2 bases respectively, with 13 bases between them. The V call is TRBV11-2, the J call TRBJ2-1; a possible D gene is TRBD1 (7 bases). The sequence was obtained from a woman in her 30s who had recovered from COVID-19. Sequenced: PBMCs or T cells enriched from blood (not recorded which). CDR3 amino acids: CASSALRGAYNEQFF. CDR3 coding DNA: TGTGCCAGCAGCGCCCTCAGGGGGGCCTACAATGAGCAGTTCTTC.